The following is a T cell receptor (beta chain) sequence with its context. The authors' processing: Cell counts per sample came from amplifying reference gene primers. The method was immunoSEQ multiplex PCR; TCRdb's version includes in-frame clones alone and lacks a portion of them. V, J and clone size reflect that table, while D and trimming were determined from the DNA. The sample lists around 45,000 clones, roughly nine tenths occurring once. The CDR3 sequence is 13 residues long. The V gene lost 6 bases and the J gene lost 0 bases, with 8 bases spanning the gap. This record comes from a study of blood T cell repertoires in COVID-19. Study summary: PBMCs, B-cell-depleted T cells, or T cells provided the cDNA or gDNA that made up the material.

The receptor's source is a human donor in a cohort sampled during active COVID-19. Sequenced input: peripheral blood. V and J are TRBV12-3 or TRBV12-4 and TRBJ1-1; D not certain. CDR3 in DNA: TGTGCCAGCAGCCCAGAGGTGAACACTGAAGCTTTCTTT. Translation gives CASSPEVNTEAFF.